These 28 T cell receptor beta chains originate from one sample sequenced in a study of beta chain features in type 1 diabetes. Findings and limits, study-wide: Type 1 diabetes patients had moderately but significantly shorter TCRB CDR3s in all four CD4+ subsets.

The isolated RNA, all of it, was reverse transcribed, so expressed TCRB transcripts were what got sequenced. Sequenced by immunoSEQ multiplex PCR; TCRdb stores in-frame clones only, minus some. The sample lists more than 20,000 clones, roughly half occurring once. What these receptors recognize is not known. Sequencing was carried out using stem cell memory CD4+ T cells from blood. The source is a man under 40 with type 1 diabetes.

This clone turned up a few times. The J gene is TRBJ2-5, the V gene TRBV18, with D perhaps TRBD1 (6 bases). V lost 3 bases to trimming and J lost 5 bases, with 16 bases between them. The V gene's germline CDR1 is KGHSH and CDR2 LQKENI. The length of the CDR3 is 15 residues. CDR3 protein: CASSPRTGPFETQYF. The CDR3 DNA is TGTGCCAGCTCACCGCGTACAGGGCCGTTCGAGACCCAGTACTTC.

The genes are TRBV5-1 and TRBJ2-7; 7 nucleotides match TRBD1. With 6 bases clipped from V and 2 bases from J, the junction kept 5 bases outside the gene matches. This CDR3 comprises 13 residues. CDR1 is SGHRS, CDR2 YFSETQ, per germline. DNA for the CDR3: TGCGCCAGCACCTACGGGACAGCCTACGAGCAGTACTTC. Translated: CASTYGTAYEQYF.

The V and J genes are TRBV5-6 and TRBJ2-7; D is possibly TRBD1 (6 bases). CDR1 and CDR2 from the germline V gene are SGHDT and YYEEEE. Trimming left V 4 bases short and J 0 bases short, with 11 bases between. The CDR3 length is 14 residues. The CDR3 region is CASSRGQHSYEQYF. The CDR3 DNA reads as TGTGCCAGCAGCCGAGGACAGCACTCCTACGAGCAGTACTTC.

The CDR3 loop reads CASSVRQGATQYF. The CDR3 region has the DNA TGTGCCAGCAGTGTAAGACAGGGGGCGACGCAGTATTTT. This rearrangement joins TRBV25-1 to TRBJ2-3, with 10 bases matching TRBD1. Germline CDR1 and CDR2: MGHDK and SYGVNS. There are 13 residues in the CDR3. The J segment lost 9 bases and the V segment lost 4 bases, leaving 4 bases of the junction unmatched.

This clone was counted only a few times. The V gene is TRBV6-1, the J gene TRBJ2-3; perhaps TRBD2 as D (6 bases). Trimming pared 4 bases from V and 2 bases from J, leaving 10 bases between. Germline V gene data show CDR1 as MNHNS and CDR2 as SASEGT. The CDR3 consists of 14 residues. The CDR3 is CASSAASDTDTQYF. CDR3 coding DNA: TGTGCCAGCAGTGCGGCTAGCGACACAGATACGCAGTATTTT.

DNA of the CDR3: TGCGCCAGCAGACTCGGTCCCACCTCGCCCGGGACAGGGCGCTATGGCTACACCTTC. Translation gives CASRLGPTSPGTGRYGYTF. The chain recombines TRBV5-1 with TRBJ1-2, with 9 bases that match TRBD1. The CDR3 sequence is 19 residues long. V dropped 5 bases and J dropped 4; count of bases not matched to a gene: 21. Germline CDR1 and CDR2: SGHRS and YFSETQ.

The rearrangement uses TRBV5-1 and TRBJ2-1, with D unclear. V lost 4 bases, J lost 6 bases, and 17 bases lay in between. The CDR3 contains 15 residues. Germline V gives CDR1 SGHRS, CDR2 YFSETQ. The CDR3 here is CASSLSPSSSNEQFF. CDR3 nucleotide sequence: TGCGCCAGCAGCCTATCACCCTCGAGCTCCAATGAGCAGTTCTTC.

The genes are TRBV7-2 and TRBJ2-3; 10 bases are shared with TRBD2. V lost 2 bases, J lost 3 bases, and 8 bases stayed unmatched. The CDR3 is made up of 17 amino acids. Germline CDR1 SGHTA, CDR2 FQGNSA. The CDR3 reads CASSLFLLAGETDTQYF. DNA of the CDR3: TGTGCCAGCAGCTTATTTTTGCTAGCGGGAGAAACAGATACGCAGTATTTT.

The chain employs TRBV19 and TRBJ2-5; a possible D gene is TRBD2 (6 bases). CDR1 and CDR2 (germline): LNHDA, SQIVND (reference sequence). Trimming shortened V by 3 bases and J by 5 bases, and 16 bases separated the two germline ends. The CDR3 is made up of 15 amino acids. CDR3 nucleotide sequence: TGTGCCAGTAGTATGCCGGGGGTGGCTCAGGAGACCCAGTACTTC. Encoded protein: CASSMPGVAQETQYF.

In its sample, this clone was seen a few times. The rearrangement joins TRBV30 to TRBJ2-7, with D possibly TRBD2 on 5 matching bases. Germline assignment: CDR1 GTSNPN and CDR2 SVGIG (reference sequence). The CDR3 is 14 amino acids. The V and J ends lost 0 bases and 2 bases respectively, with 11 bases between them. The CDR3: CAWSVPGKAYEQYF. DNA for the CDR3: TGTGCCTGGAGTGTACCCGGGAAGGCCTACGAGCAGTACTTC.

This clone was counted a single time. V gene TRBV6-1 combines with J gene TRBJ1-5; 12 bases are shared with TRBD1. Germline V gene sequence: CDR1 MNHNS, CDR2 SASEGT. Germline trimming cut 4 bases from V and 4 bases from J; bases unmatched to any gene: 8. CDR3 length equals 17 residues. DNA for the CDR3: TGTGCCAGCAGTGGGGACAGGGGGCGCGGGGCGAATCAGCCCCAGCATTTT. Encoded protein: CASSGDRGRGANQPQHF.

This rearrangement joins TRBV2 to TRBJ1-5; 7 bases match TRBD1. CDR3 length: 16 amino acids. Germline V gene sequence: CDR1 SNHLY, CDR2 FYNNEI. The V gene end was trimmed by 6 bases and the J gene end by 5 bases; junction bases not matched to a gene: 13. This CDR3 is CASSARRTGKDQPQHF. In DNA form, the CDR3 reads TGTGCCAGCAGCGCCCGCCGGACAGGCAAAGATCAGCCCCAGCATTTT.

The V gene is TRBV18, the J gene TRBJ1-1; unclear D gene. CDR1 is KGHSH and CDR2 is LQKENI in the germline V gene. The CDR3 consists of 17 residues. V lost 2 bases and J lost 0, with 16 bases in between. The CDR3 is CASSPVRPGGMNTEAFF. For the CDR3, the DNA is TGTGCCAGCTCACCAGTGCGTCCTGGAGGCATGAACACTGAAGCTTTCTTT.

This sequence joins TRBV21-1 and TRBJ1-5; TRBD1 was called by the table and not checked on the DNA. TRBV21-1 is noted as a pseudogene. This CDR3 spans 15 amino acids. The CDR3 nucleotides read TGTGCCAGCAGCACCCCAGGGGGACTCAATCAGCCCCAGCATTTT. Its translation is CASSTPGGLNQPQHF.

The CDR3 nucleotides are TGTGCCAGCAGAAACGGGGGCTCCTACGAGCAGTACTTC. Its translation is CASRNGGSYEQYF. The rearrangement uses TRBV6-6 and TRBJ2-7, with TRBD2 as a possible D gene (6 bases). Trimming took 6 bases from V and 0 from J, leaving 9 bases between them. The CDR3 runs to 13 residues. The V gene's germline CDR1 is MNHNY and CDR2 SVGAGI (reference sequence).

This clone was recorded a few times. The chain joins TRBV9 to TRBJ2-5; D perhaps matches TRBD2 (6 bases). V lost 0 bases, J lost 5 bases, and 14 bases lay in between. This CDR3 is built from 15 residues. Germline values: CDR1 SGDLS, CDR2 YYNGEE. The CDR3 spells CASSVEAGRGETQYF. In DNA, the CDR3 is TGTGCCAGCAGCGTAGAGGCGGGCCGGGGGGAGACCCAGTACTTC.

The J gene is TRBJ2-6, the V gene TRBV4-1; D uncertain. Germline CDR1 is MGHRA and CDR2 is YSYEKL. The CDR3 extends over 16 amino acids. The V end lost 0 bases, the J end lost 0 bases, and 6 bases lay between the germline ends. CDR3 sequence (DNA): TGCGCCAGCAGCCAAGATAAACACTCTGGGGCCAACGTCCTGACTTTC. It codes for CASSQDKHSGANVLTF.

The chain uses TRBV19 and TRBJ1-5; the match to TRBD1 covers 10 bases. J gave up 2 bases and V 5 bases, and 3 bases lay outside the gene matches. In germline, CDR1 is LNHDA, CDR2 SQIVND (reference sequence). The CDR3 length is 15 residues. The CDR3 spells CASSPGTGGNQPQHF. In DNA, the CDR3 is TGTGCCAGTAGTCCGGGGACAGGGGGCAATCAGCCCCAGCATTTT.

This chain links TRBV5-4 with TRBJ2-7; TRBD2 agrees at 7 bases. The germline CDR1 and CDR2 sequences are SGHNT and YYREEE (reference sequence). The CDR3 has 15 residues. V dropped 4 bases and J dropped 3; count of bases not matched to a gene: 10. The CDR3 DNA reads as TGTGCCAGCAGCCAAGAATCTAGCGGATTCTACGAGCAGTACTTC. Encoded protein: CASSQESSGFYEQYF.

The chain uses TRBV30 and TRBJ2-3, with 10 bases aligning to TRBD2. In germline, CDR1 is GTSNPN, CDR2 SVGIG (reference sequence). This CDR3 comprises 15 residues. The trim removed 4 bases at V and 2 bases at J, leaving 6 bases unmatched. CDR3 DNA sequence: TGTGCCTGGACCCGGACTAGCGGATACACAGATACGCAGTATTTT. Protein: CAWTRTSGYTDTQYF.

The rearrangement links TRBV11-2 to TRBJ2-1; D perhaps matches TRBD2 (5 bases). This CDR3 contains 12 residues. CDR1 and CDR2 (germline): SGHAT, FQNNGV. The V end was cut by 8 bases, the J end by 7 bases, with 12 bases between. The chain's CDR3 is CASARVGNEQFF. DNA of the CDR3: TGTGCCAGCGCGAGGGTTGGGAATGAGCAGTTCTTC.

V gene TRBV7-2 combines with J gene TRBJ2-6; D is unclear. There are 16 residues in the CDR3. Germline-derived CDR1 and CDR2 are SGHTA and FQGNSA. Deletions cut 5 bases from V and 0 bases from J, with 11 bases between. The CDR3 DNA follows: TGTGCCAGCAGCCCCGGGTCCTTCTCTGGGGCCAACGTCCTGACTTTC. This codes for CASSPGSFSGANVLTF.

This chain links TRBV5-1 with TRBJ2-7; maybe TRBD1 (7 bases). The CDR3 is 15 residues long. Germline V gene data show CDR1 as SGHRS and CDR2 as YFSETQ. The V end was cut by 0 bases, the J end by 5 bases, with 15 bases between. This CDR3 reads CASSLVGGQPNEQYF. DNA for the CDR3: TGCGCCAGCAGCTTGGTCGGGGGACAGCCTAACGAGCAGTACTTC. Supplemented by reference TRBV5-1 and TRBJ2-7, the full variable domain reads KAGVTQTPRYLIKTRGQQVTLSCSPISGHRSVSWYQQTPGQGLQFLFEYFSETQRNKGNFPGRFSGRQFSNSRSEMNVSTLELGDSALYLCASSLVGGQPNEQYFGPGTRLTVT.

This chain uses TRBV6-5 with TRBJ2-5, with 12 nucleotides matching TRBD2. Germline V gene lookup returns CDR1 MNHEY and CDR2 SVGAGI. Unmatched junction bases numbered 0, after V lost 0 bases and J lost 1 base. The CDR3 contains 16 residues. CDR3 sequence (DNA): TGTGCCAGCAGTTACTCGACTAGCGGGGGCCAAGAGACCCAGTACTTC. Residues: CASSYSTSGGQETQYF.

This clone appeared a few times. The chain uses TRBV6-1 and TRBJ1-1; 7 nucleotides agree with TRBD1. This CDR3 spans 15 amino acids. V shed 0 bases and J 2 bases; nucleotides not matched to a gene: 3. Germline loops: CDR1 MNHNS, CDR2 SASEGT. The CDR3 sequence is CASSEAGGGNTEAFF. The CDR3 nucleotides are TGTGCCAGCAGTGAAGCAGGGGGCGGAAACACTGAAGCTTTCTTT.

The chain combines TRBV5-1 with TRBJ2-1; D call uncertain. CDR1 and CDR2 (germline): SGHRS, YFSETQ. CDR3 length: 15 amino acids. Trimming shortened V by 3 bases and J by 7 bases, and 17 bases separated the two germline ends. CDR3 sequence: CASSSELTGRNEQFF. The CDR3 DNA is TGCGCCAGCAGCTCGGAGCTTACCGGAAGGAATGAGCAGTTCTTC. Full variable domain (missing parts from reference TRBV5-1 and TRBJ2-1): KAGVTQTPRYLIKTRGQQVTLSCSPISGHRSVSWYQQTPGQGLQFLFEYFSETQRNKGNFPGRFSGRQFSNSRSEMNVSTLELGDSALYLCASSSELTGRNEQFFGPGTRLTVL.

The chain employs TRBV4-2 and TRBJ2-4; 7 positions match TRBD2. CDR3 length equals 19 residues. Germline V gives CDR1 LGHNA, CDR2 YNFKEQ. The V and J ends lost 0 bases and 4 bases, in that order; junction bases with no gene match: 15. The CDR3 region is CASSQDLPLGEGPKNIQYF. The CDR3 DNA reads TGTGCCAGCAGCCAAGATTTGCCACTTGGGGAGGGGCCGAAAAACATTCAGTACTTC.

The sample holds a few counts of this clone. The genes are TRBV19 and TRBJ2-1; 8 bases align to TRBD2. Trimming took 1 base from V and 5 from J; bases not matched to a gene: 4. The CDR3 totals 15 residues. CDR1 is LNHDA, CDR2 SQIVND, per germline (reference sequence). The CDR3 nucleotides are TGTGCCAGTAGTATAGGAGCGGGGGACCACAATGAGCAGTTCTTC. Protein: CASSIGAGDHNEQFF.